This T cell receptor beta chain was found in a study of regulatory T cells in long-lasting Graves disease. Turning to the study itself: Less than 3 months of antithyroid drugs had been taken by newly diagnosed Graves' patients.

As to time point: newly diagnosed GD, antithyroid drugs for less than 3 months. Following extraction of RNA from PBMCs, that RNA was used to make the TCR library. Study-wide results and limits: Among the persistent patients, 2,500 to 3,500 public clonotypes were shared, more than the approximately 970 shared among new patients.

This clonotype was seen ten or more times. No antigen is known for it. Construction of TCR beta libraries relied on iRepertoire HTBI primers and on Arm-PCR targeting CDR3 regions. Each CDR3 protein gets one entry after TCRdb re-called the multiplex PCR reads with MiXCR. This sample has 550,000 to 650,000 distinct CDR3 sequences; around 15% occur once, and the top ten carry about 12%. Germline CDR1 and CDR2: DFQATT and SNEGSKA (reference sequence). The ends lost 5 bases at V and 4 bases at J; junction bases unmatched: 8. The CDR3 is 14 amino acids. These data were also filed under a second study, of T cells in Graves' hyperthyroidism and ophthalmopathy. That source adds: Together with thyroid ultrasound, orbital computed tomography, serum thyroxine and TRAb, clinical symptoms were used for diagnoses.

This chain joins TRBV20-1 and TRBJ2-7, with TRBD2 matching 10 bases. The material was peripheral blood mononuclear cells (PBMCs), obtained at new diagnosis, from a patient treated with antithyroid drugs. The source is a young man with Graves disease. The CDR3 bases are TGCAGTGCTTCGGGACTAGCGATTGAATACGAGCAGTACTTC. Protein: CSASGLAIEYEQYF.